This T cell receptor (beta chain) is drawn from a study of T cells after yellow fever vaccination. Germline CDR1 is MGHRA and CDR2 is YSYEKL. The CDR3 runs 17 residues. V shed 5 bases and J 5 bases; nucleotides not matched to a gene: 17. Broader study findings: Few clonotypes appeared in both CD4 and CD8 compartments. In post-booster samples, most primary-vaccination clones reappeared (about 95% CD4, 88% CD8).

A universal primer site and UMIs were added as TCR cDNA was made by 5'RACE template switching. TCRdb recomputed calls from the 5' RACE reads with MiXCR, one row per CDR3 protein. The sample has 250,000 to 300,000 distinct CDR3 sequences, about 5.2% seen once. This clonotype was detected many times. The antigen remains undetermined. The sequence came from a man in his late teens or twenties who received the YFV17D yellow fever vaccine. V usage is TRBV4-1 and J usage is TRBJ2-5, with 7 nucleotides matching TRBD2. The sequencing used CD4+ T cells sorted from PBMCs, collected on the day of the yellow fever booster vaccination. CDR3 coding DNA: TGCGCCAGCAGCTCCGCACCCCTCGGGGGGATAAGGGAGACCCAGTACTTC. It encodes CASSSAPLGGIRETQYF.